This passage covers 20 T cell receptor beta chains from one sample sequenced in a study of blood T cell repertoires in COVID-19. Libraries were prepared by immunoSEQ multiplex PCR; TCRdb keeps only in-frame clonotypes and omits some of them. Of roughly 62,000 clones in the sample, around nine tenths are singletons; the top ten hold approximately 1%. Sequencing was carried out using peripheral blood. The origin of the receptors is a man in his 70s with acute or convalescent COVID-19.

The chain links TRBV28 to TRBJ1-4; 9 bases are a match to TRBD1. After removal of 5 bases from V and 12 bases from J, the junction contained 10 bases not matched to a gene. In germline, CDR1 is MDHEN, CDR2 SYDVKM. The CDR3 is 14 residues long. In DNA form, the CDR3 reads TGTGCCAGCAGTCTCACTACAGGGGGCAGGGAACTGTTTTTT. As protein: CASSLTTGGRELFF.

This chain uses TRBV19 with TRBJ2-1; D unresolved. Germline V gene sequence: CDR1 LNHDA, CDR2 SQIVND (reference sequence). The CDR3 runs 13 residues. V lost 8 bases and J 9 bases, leaving 17 bases between the germline ends. CDR3 sequence (DNA): TGTGCCAGTCACGACGGAATAGCCGGTGAGCAGTTCTTC. Protein product: CASHDGIAGEQFF.

V and J are TRBV29-1 and TRBJ1-1, with 12 positions matching TRBD1. The germline CDR1 and CDR2 sequences are SQVTM and ANQGSEA. This CDR3 region has 14 residues. V gave up 4 bases and J gave up 11 bases; unmatched junction bases: 11. The CDR3 DNA follows: TGCAGCGTTGCGGAGGGACAGGGGGCGACAGGTGCTTTCTTT. As protein: CSVAEGQGATGAFF.

The rearrangement uses TRBV6-5 and TRBJ2-3; the match to TRBD2 covers 15 bases. J was trimmed by 8 bases and V by 0 bases; bases with no gene match: 3. Germline CDR1 and CDR2: MNHEY and SVGAGI. The CDR3 consists of 16 residues. CDR3 in DNA: TGTGCCAGCAGTTACTCGAGGACTAGCGGGGGGGGTACGCAGTATTTT. Translation gives CASSYSRTSGGGTQYF.

The rearrangement links TRBV5-1 to TRBJ2-3; 8 nucleotides line up with TRBD1. CDR1 and CDR2 from the germline V gene are SGHRS and YFSETQ. This CDR3 spans 15 amino acids. V trimming: 2 bases; J trimming: 4 bases; junction bases outside the gene matches: 6. The CDR3 DNA sequence: TGCGCCAGCAGCTTCGGGGCAGGGGGCGCAGATACGCAGTATTTT. It codes for CASSFGAGGADTQYF. Drawing the rest from reference TRBV5-1 and TRBJ2-3, the complete variable domain is KAGVTQTPRYLIKTRGQQVTLSCSPISGHRSVSWYQQTPGQGLQFLFEYFSETQRNKGNFPGRFSGRQFSNSRSEMNVSTLELGDSALYLCASSFGAGGADTQYFGPGTRLTVL.

V usage is TRBV19 and J usage is TRBJ2-5; 7 bases align to TRBD2. Germline loops: CDR1 LNHDA, CDR2 SQIVND (reference sequence). The CDR3 spans 12 residues. The V gene end was trimmed by 9 bases and the J gene end by 2 bases; junction bases not matched to a gene: 3. CDR3 nucleotide sequence: TGTGCCAGCACCGGGAGGCAAGAGACCCAGTACTTC. Translation gives CASTGRQETQYF.

V gene TRBV28 combines with J gene TRBJ2-2; D unclear. V lost 5 bases and J lost 2, with 12 bases in between. Germline V gives CDR1 MDHEN, CDR2 SYDVKM. This CDR3 spans 15 amino acids. The CDR3 region has the DNA TGTGCCAGCAGTACCCTCGCGACTAACACCGGGGAGCTGTTTTTT. Protein product: CASSTLATNTGELFF.

This rearrangement joins TRBV19 to TRBJ1-1; D perhaps matches TRBD1 (6 bases). V lost 6 bases, J lost 3 bases, and 20 bases lay in between. Germline values: CDR1 LNHDA, CDR2 SQIVND (reference sequence). The CDR3 has 16 residues. CDR3 bases: TGTGCCAGTAGCCGGGTCGATCTCGGGGGGCACACTGAAGCTTTCTTT. This encodes CASSRVDLGGHTEAFF.

The chain combines TRBV27 with TRBJ2-7; D is unresolved. Germline CDR1 and CDR2: MNHEY and SMNVEV (reference sequence). V was shortened by 6 bases and J by 3 bases, with 6 bases between the two germline ends. The CDR3 contains 11 residues. The CDR3 region has the DNA TGTGCCAGCAGAGATAGCTACGAGCAGTACTTC. Translation: CASRDSYEQYF.

V and J are TRBV4-1 and TRBJ1-2; TRBD1 matches 8 bases. V gave up 1 base and J gave up 4 bases; unmatched junction bases: 5. The CDR3 loop spans 15 amino acids. Per germline, CDR1 MGHRA and CDR2 YSYEKL. The CDR3 protein is CASSQGTGLGYGYTF. The CDR3 DNA sequence: TGCGCCAGCAGCCAAGGGACAGGGTTGGGCTATGGCTACACCTTC.

The chain joins TRBV20-1 to TRBJ2-1; TRBD2 aligns across 9 bases. CDR3 length equals 16 residues. CDR1 is DFQATT, CDR2 SNEGSKA, per germline (reference sequence). The J segment lost 6 bases and the V segment lost 3 bases, leaving 12 bases of the junction unmatched. For the CDR3, the DNA is TGCAGTGCTAGTAGGCCTAGCGGGAATCTGATCAATGAGCAGTTCTTC. Translation gives CSASRPSGNLINEQFF.

The gene calls are TRBV11-2 and TRBJ1-2; tentatively, D is TRBD1 (5 bases). Germline V gene sequence: CDR1 SGHAT, CDR2 FQNNGV. Trimming removed 5 bases from V and 5 bases from J, with 21 bases in between. CDR3 length: 16 residues. CDR3 sequence reads: CASSLTGGLELYGYTF. CDR3 nucleotide sequence: TGTGCCAGCAGCCTGACGGGGGGATTGGAACTTTATGGCTACACCTTC.

This clone was seen a few times. The chain links TRBV7-9 to TRBJ2-7; 11 bases map to TRBD2. This CDR3 is built from 15 residues. V lost 1 base and J lost 3; bases outside the gene matches: 2. Germline CDR1 reads SEHNR; CDR2 reads FQNEAQ (reference sequence). In nucleotides, the CDR3 is TGTGCCAGCAGCTTAGGGGGACTAGCGGTCTACGAGCAGTACTTC. This sequence encodes CASSLGGLAVYEQYF.

This chain uses TRBV13 with TRBJ2-3; unclear D gene. CDR3 size: 13 residues. V was pared by 5 bases and J by 0 bases, with 6 bases between. Germline values: CDR1 PRHDT, CDR2 FYEKMQ (reference sequence). The CDR3 here is CASSKTSTDTQYF. The CDR3 DNA follows: TGTGCCAGCAGCAAGACTAGCACAGATACGCAGTATTTT.

The J gene is TRBJ2-6, the V gene TRBV28; D might be TRBD1 (6 bases). CDR1 and CDR2 (germline): MDHEN, SYDVKM. Deletions cut 9 bases from V and 2 bases from J, with 17 bases between. The CDR3 is 16 amino acids. As DNA, the CDR3 is TGTGCCAGTTCCCAGCAGGGGTTAACTGGGGCCAACGTCCTGACTTTC. Translating it yields CASSQQGLTGANVLTF.

This clone came up once. This chain joins TRBV6-6 and TRBJ1-5; 8 positions match TRBD1. J was trimmed by 0 bases and V by 5 bases; bases with no gene match: 18. There are 20 residues in the CDR3. Germline CDR1 MNHNY, CDR2 SVGAGI (reference sequence). CDR3 sequence reads: CASSPNRDRYSPNSNQPQHF. CDR3 bases: TGTGCCAGCAGTCCTAACCGGGACAGGTACTCCCCGAATAGCAATCAGCCCCAGCATTTT.

The V gene is TRBV28, the J gene TRBJ1-1, with a weak D call TRBD1 (6 bases). V dropped 5 bases and J dropped 1 base, with 17 bases sitting between them. CDR1 and CDR2 from the germline V gene are MDHEN and SYDVKM. This CDR3 contains 16 residues. The CDR3 DNA sequence: TGTGCCAGCAGTCGCCAGGGAGCGGGGGCGAACACTGAAGCTTTCTTT. Its translation is CASSRQGAGANTEAFF.

This sequence joins TRBV29-1 and TRBJ1-2, with TRBD1 matching over 10 bases. Germline CDR1 is SQVTM and CDR2 is ANQGSEA. The junction had 5 bases not matched to a gene; V was cut back by 1 base and J by 3 bases. The CDR3 spans 15 residues. The CDR3 sequence is CSVEVRDRGDYGYTF. The CDR3 DNA sequence: TGCAGCGTTGAAGTTAGGGACAGGGGTGACTATGGCTACACCTTC.

This rearrangement joins TRBV5-1 to TRBJ1-4; tentatively, D is TRBD1 (5 bases). The CDR3 runs 15 residues. The V gene lost 0 bases and the J gene lost 1 base, with 7 bases spanning the gap. From germline, CDR1 is SGHRS and CDR2 YFSETQ. Written as DNA, the CDR3 is TGCGCCAGCAGCTTGGTTCAGGGAACTAATGAAAAACTGTTTTTT. Translation gives CASSLVQGTNEKLFF. Filled out from reference TRBV5-1 and TRBJ1-4, the complete variable domain reads KAGVTQTPRYLIKTRGQQVTLSCSPISGHRSVSWYQQTPGQGLQFLFEYFSETQRNKGNFPGRFSGRQFSNSRSEMNVSTLELGDSALYLCASSLVQGTNEKLFFGSGTQLSVL.

This rearrangement joins TRBV5-4 to TRBJ2-5, with D hard to call. CDR1 and CDR2 (germline): SGHNT, YYREEE (reference sequence). CDR3 size: 13 residues. Between the trimmed V and J ends, which lost 0 bases and 3 bases, there was a span of 6 bases. The CDR3 bases are TGTGCCAGCAGCTTGGTGGCAGAAGAGACCCAGTACTTC. Protein sequence: CASSLVAEETQYF.